This T cell receptor beta chain was identified in a study of blood T cells in healthy people across ages. Study results and limitations: Lack of knowledge of donor CMV status possibly confounded expanded clonotype changes.

About this clonotype itself: Its antigen remains unidentified.

Through a sample-barcoded 5' primer and a J-beta primer mix, a second PCR was run for roughly 6 to 12 cycles. Each CDR3 protein gets one entry after TCRdb re-called the 5' RACE reads with MiXCR. There are some 930,000 distinct CDR3 sequences in the sample; almost 30% occur only once, and 9.5% to 13% lies in the top ten. Donors ranged from about 6 to 90 years old and were healthy Caucasians in Russia. J lost 2 bases, V lost 5 bases, and 9 bases had no gene match. The CDR3 runs 16 residues. Germline values: CDR1 SGHTA, CDR2 FQGTGA. These sequences were also reported in another study, on T cells of mothers and their children. That paper adds: Donation came from a few healthy Caucasian mothers together with their six children.

The J gene is TRBJ2-7, the V gene TRBV7-3, with 10 bases fitting TRBD1. The sequence derives from a middle-aged woman in good health. Sequenced input: blood. The DNA for the CDR3 is TGTGCCAGCAGCGACTTCCCCGGGACAGGGGCCTACGAGCAGTACTTC. Its translation is CASSDFPGTGAYEQYF.